This TCR beta chain was retrieved from a study of blood T cell repertoires in COVID-19. Profiled with immunoSEQ multiplex PCR; TCRdb holds only in-frame clones, not every one. This table holds tens of thousands of clones, almost 85% found once. Sequenced material: peripheral blood. The receptor comes from a man aged 60 to 75 with acute or convalescent COVID-19.

CDR3 amino acids: CASSNRGTENIQYF. In DNA, the CDR3 is TGTGCCAGCAGCAACAGGGGGACAGAAAACATTCAGTACTTC. This rearrangement joins TRBV28 to TRBJ2-4; TRBD1 aligns across 8 bases. The germline CDR1 and CDR2 sequences are MDHEN and SYDVKM. V shed 6 bases and J 5 bases; nucleotides not matched to a gene: 6. The CDR3 sequence is 14 residues long.